A selection of T cell receptor beta chains follows, all from one sample in a study of T cell responses to AZD1222 COVID-19 vaccine. The assay was immunoSEQ multiplex PCR, and TCRdb's table has in-frame clones only and misses some. This repertoire shows roughly 150,000 clones, about nine tenths found once; its top ten account for 1.5% to 2%. Sequenced here: peripheral blood, sampled 28 days after the second AZD1222 dose. These TCRs come from an adult who received the AZD1222 COVID-19 vaccine. The CDR3 runs from the conserved cysteine through the conserved F or W. A D gene is named only where the DNA matches it firmly. Size values are once, few and many counts, or a class for expanded clones, and some rows have none.

j_call,v_call,clone_size,cdr3_length,d_call,cdr3_aa,cdr3_nt
TRBJ1-5,TRBV5-6,once,18,TRBD1,CASSSGRGQGYSNQPQHF,TGTGCCAGCAGTTCAGGCAGGGGGCAAGGTTATAGCAATCAGCCCCAGCATTTT
TRBJ1-1,TRBV12-3/TRBV12-4,NA,12,NA,CASSLPLGEAFF,TGTGCCAGCAGCCTTCCACTCGGTGAAGCTTTCTTT
TRBJ1-2,TRBV5-4,NA,14,TRBD1,CASSPTGQPYGYTF,TGTGCCAGCAGCCCAACGGGACAGCCCTATGGCTACACCTTC
TRBJ1-5,TRBV5-8,once,16,NA,CASSLVAGGGNQPQHF,TGTGCCAGCAGCTTGGTTGCGGGGGGGGGCAATCAGCCCCAGCATTTT
TRBJ1-3,TRBV9,NA,15,TRBD1,CASSSDRVSGNTIYF,TGTGCCAGCAGCTCAGACAGGGTCTCTGGAAACACCATATATTTT
TRBJ2-1,TRBV6-5,NA,14,NA,CASRFGASYNEQFF,TGTGCCAGCCGTTTTGGGGCCTCCTACAATGAGCAGTTCTTC
TRBJ2-7,TRBV7-9,NA,11,NA,CASSPSFEQYF,TGTGCCAGCAGTCCTAGTTTCGAGCAGTACTTC
TRBJ1-1,TRBV6-5,NA,14,NA,CASSSRTVNTEAFF,TGTGCCAGCAGTTCCCGGACAGTTAACACTGAAGCTTTCTTT
TRBJ2-5,TRBV10-3,few,15,NA,CATGGRAVKEETQYF,TGTGCCACCGGGGGCCGTGCGGTGAAGGAAGAGACCCAGTACTTC
TRBJ2-3,TRBV7-2,NA,15,TRBD2,CASSLDGRAGDTQYF,TGTGCCAGCAGCTTAGACGGGAGGGCAGGAGATACGCAGTATTTT
TRBJ2-5,TRBV9,NA,14,TRBD2,CASSPGGGRETQYF,TGTGCCAGCAGCCCCGGCGGGGGGCGTGAGACCCAGTACTTC
TRBJ1-5,TRBV6-5,NA,12,TRBD1,CASSLTGGVQHF,TGTGCCAGCAGTTTGACAGGGGGAGTCCAGCATTTT
TRBJ1-2,TRBV7-6,NA,13,TRBD1,CASSLTGGYGYTF,TGTGCCAGCAGCCTCACAGGGGGCTATGGCTACACCTTC
TRBJ1-3,TRBV11-2,once,13,TRBD1,CASSRGQGNTIYF,TGTGCCAGCAGCCGAGGACAGGGGAACACCATATATTTT
TRBJ2-1,TRBV5-1,few,16,TRBD2,CASRASAVAGRGEQFF,TGCGCCAGCAGAGCCTCCGCGGTAGCGGGAAGGGGTGAGCAGTTCTTC
TRBJ2-1,TRBV7-2,NA,13,NA,CASSYGGRNEQFF,TGTGCCAGCAGCTACGGGGGACGGAATGAGCAGTTCTTC
TRBJ1-4,TRBV4-2,NA,16,NA,CASSFQESLTNEKLFF,TGTGCCAGCAGCTTTCAGGAGAGTCTAACTAATGAAAAACTGTTTTTT
TRBJ2-1,TRBV18,NA,17,TRBD1,CASSPPLTGSSYNEQFF,TGTGCCAGCTCACCACCGCTGACAGGGAGCTCCTACAATGAGCAGTTCTTC
TRBJ2-2,TRBV7-2,NA,16,TRBD2,CASSTYSGRAVGELFF,TGTGCCAGCAGCACCTATAGCGGGAGGGCCGTTGGGGAGCTGTTTTTT
TRBJ1-5,TRBV6-6,NA,15,NA,CASSPSPPADQPQHF,TGTGCCAGCAGTCCCAGCCCCCCCGCGGATCAGCCCCAGCATTTT
TRBJ1-1,TRBV30,NA,16,NA,CAWSADSFRMNTEAFF,TGTGCCTGGAGTGCGGACAGTTTCCGGATGAACACTGAAGCTTTCTTT
TRBJ1-2,TRBV9,NA,15,TRBD1,CASSRIGTASDGYTF,TGTGCCAGCAGCCGAATCGGGACAGCATCCGATGGCTACACCTTC
TRBJ2-1,TRBV18,NA,15,NA,CASSPSLDVSNEQFF,TGTGCCAGCTCACCTAGTCTCGATGTGTCCAATGAGCAGTTCTTC
TRBJ1-1,TRBV6-5,NA,14,NA,CASSYSRANTEAFF,TGTGCCAGCAGTTACTCGAGAGCGAACACTGAAGCTTTCTTT
TRBJ2-2,TRBV11-1,NA,16,NA,CASSVLGTGNTGELFF,TGTGCCAGCAGCGTTCTTGGGACGGGGAACACCGGGGAGCTGTTTTTT
TRBJ2-2,TRBV7-3,few,16,TRBD2,CASSSGLAGVLGELFF,TGTGCCAGCAGCTCTGGACTAGCGGGAGTATTGGGGGAGCTGTTTTTT
TRBJ2-6,TRBV11-2,once,16,NA,CASSPRRRAGANVLTF,TGTGCCAGCAGCCCCCGGCGCAGGGCCGGGGCCAACGTCCTGACTTTC
TRBJ1-5,TRBV30,NA,16,TRBD1,CAWSAAGGTGGQPQHF,TGTGCCTGGAGCGCCGCAGGTGGGACAGGGGGTCAGCCCCAGCATTTT
TRBJ1-6,TRBV3-1/TRBV3-2,NA,12,NA,CASSFRVSPLHF,TGTGCCAGCAGCTTCAGGGTTTCACCCCTCCACTTT
TRBJ1-3,TRBV7-9,NA,15,NA,CASSPRQASGNTIYF,TGTGCCAGCAGCCCTCGACAGGCCTCTGGAAACACCATATATTTT
TRBJ1-6,TRBV5-4,NA,15,NA,CASSLGGAQNSPLHF,TGTGCCAGCAGCTTGGGGGGGGCACAGAATTCACCCCTCCACTTT
TRBJ2-7,TRBV18,few,12,NA,CASSQAGYEQYF,TGTGCCAGCTCCCAAGCAGGATACGAGCAGTACTTC
TRBJ2-7,TRBV5-1,NA,15,NA,CASSGYGTSTYEQYF,TGCGCCAGCAGCGGATACGGGACATCGACCTACGAGCAGTACTTC